This TCR beta chain is from a study of blood T cell repertoires in COVID-19. Study details: Both acute and convalescent COVID-19 samples were obtained from the United States, Italy and Spain.

The germline CDR1 and CDR2 sequences are KGHDR and SFDVKD. Trimming stripped 8 bases from V and 8 bases from J, with 20 bases between. This CDR3 has 14 amino acids. The repertoire was sequenced with immunoSEQ multiplex PCR; TCRdb's copy has only in-frame clones and lacks some. Here the sample spans roughly 380,000 clones, roughly 80% being singletons. Source material: peripheral blood. This sequence was found in a human donor with acute or convalescent COVID-19. The donor label of this sample is uncertain. V and J are TRBV24-1 and TRBJ1-2; D remains unclear. CDR3 sequence: CATTPPGAGGGYTF. The CDR3 DNA sequence: TGTGCCACCACACCACCGGGAGCCGGAGGAGGCTACACCTTC.